Shown below are 21 T cell receptor beta chains from a single sample sequenced in a study of human T cells and chemical hapten exposure. Time point in this sample: patch test 2, 6 weeks after DPC sensitization. This sample's treatment: therapeutic diphenylcyclopropenone sensitization with weekly scalp DPC. Via MiXCR, TCRdb re-called the RACE reads, giving one row per CDR3 protein. The sample shows approximately 75,000 distinct CDR3 sequences, 8.5% to 9% of them seen only once. The sample in question was whole blood, obtained in connection with sensitization to the hapten diphenylcyclopropenone (DPC). The receptors shown here come from a woman in her forties or fifties with alopecia areata. Some clones in this sample may be carry-over from other donors' samples.

V usage is TRBV5-1 and J usage is TRBJ2-7; the D is unclear. Looked up from germline, CDR1 is SGHRS and CDR2 is YFSETQ. CDR3 size: 12 residues. V lost 1 base, J lost 3 bases, and 5 bases lay in between. Here the CDR3 DNA reads TGCGCCAGCAGCTTGAACTACTACGAGCAGTACTTC. It is translated as CASSLNYYEQYF.

In DNA, the CDR3 is TGCAGCGTTGTCGGACAGCCAGGTGCGGGGCAGTACTTC. As protein: CSVVGQPGAGQYF. This chain connects TRBV29-1 to TRBJ2-7, with a tentative D call TRBD1 (6 bases). Per the germline V gene, CDR1 is SQVTM and CDR2 is ANQGSEA. CDR3 size: 13 residues. Trimming took 4 bases from V and 9 from J, leaving 19 bases between them.

This clonotype was recorded a few times. The chain is built from TRBV15 and TRBJ1-4; D ambiguous. The CDR3 runs 15 residues. V was cut by 1 base and J by 8 bases, with 14 bases left in between. The germline gives CDR1 LNHNV, CDR2 YYDKDF (reference sequence). CDR3 in DNA: TGTGCCACCAGCAGAGCGGGAGACCCACTGGAAAAACTGTTTTTT. Amino acid sequence: CATSRAGDPLEKLFF.

This clonotype was seen a handful of times. The chain combines TRBV13 with TRBJ2-7; unclear D gene. Deletions cut 5 bases from V and 0 bases from J, with 8 bases between. Germline assignment: CDR1 PRHDT and CDR2 FYEKMQ (reference sequence). The CDR3 length is 13 residues. For the CDR3, the DNA is TGTGCCAGCAGCCCCGTAAGCTCCTACGAGCAGTACTTC. It yields the protein CASSPVSSYEQYF.

Many counts were recorded for this clonotype. V and J are TRBV3-1 and TRBJ1-1, with a possible D match to TRBD1 (6 bases). The germline V gene has CDR1 LGHDT and CDR2 YNNKEL (reference sequence). The CDR3 length is 14 residues. Trimming took off 4 bases at V and 5 bases at J, with 14 bases between the two ends. The CDR3 sequence: CASSPTGRGTEAFF. The DNA of the CDR3 is TGTGCCAGCAGCCCGACAGGTCGGGGGACTGAAGCTTTCTTT. Based on the CDR3 plus reference TRBV3-1 and TRBJ1-1, the full variable domain is DTAVSQTPKYLVTQMGNDKSIKCEQNLGHDTMYWYKQDSKKFLKIMFSYNNKELIINETVPNRFSPKSPDKAHLNLHINSLELGDSAVYFCASSPTGRGTEAFFGQGTRLTVV.

This clonotype showed up many times. The J gene is TRBJ1-3, the V gene TRBV2; D ambiguous. Germline V CDR1 and CDR2: SNHLY, FYNNEI. The V gene lost 4 bases and the J gene lost 0 bases, with 13 bases spanning the gap. The CDR3 is 16 residues long. The CDR3 coding sequence is TGTGCCAGCAGTGTAAAAGGACCGAGCTCTGGAAACACCATATATTTT. Amino acid sequence: CASSVKGPSSGNTIYF. The full variable domain, with the rest looked up from reference TRBV2 and TRBJ1-3, is EPEVTQTPSHQVTQMGQEVILRCVPISNHLYFYWYRQILGQKVEFLVSFYNNEISEKSEIFDDQFSVERPDGSNFTLKIRSTKLEDSAMYFCASSVKGPSSGNTIYFGEGSWLTVV.

This clonotype has ten or more counts. The chain joins TRBV20-1 to TRBJ2-7, with D possibly TRBD2 on 6 matching bases. Germline CDR1 is DFQATT and CDR2 is SNEGSKA (reference sequence). Trimming cost V 1 base and J 0 bases, with 16 bases left between them. The CDR3 spans 16 residues. The CDR3 protein is CSARGTGTANSYEQYF. The CDR3 region has the DNA TGCAGTGCTAGAGGTACCGGGACTGCAAACTCCTACGAGCAGTACTTC.

This clonotype has only a few counts. CDR3 nucleotides: TGCGCCAGCAGCCCGCCGGGACAGGGGATACTACCCGGGGAGCTGTTTTTT. It is translated as CASSPPGQGILPGELFF. The chain recombines TRBV5-1 with TRBJ2-2, with 10 positions matching TRBD1. The CDR3 has 17 residues. From germline, CDR1 is SGHRS and CDR2 YFSETQ. The V segment lost 4 bases and the J segment 6 bases; nucleotides outside the gene matches: 12. Full variable domain (rest looked up from reference TRBV5-1 and TRBJ2-2): KAGVTQTPRYLIKTRGQQVTLSCSPISGHRSVSWYQQTPGQGLQFLFEYFSETQRNKGNFPGRFSGRQFSNSRSEMNVSTLELGDSALYLCASSPPGQGILPGELFFGEGSRLTVL.

This clonotype appeared many times. The CDR3 protein is CASSLSNNQPQHF. The CDR3 DNA sequence: TGTGCCAGCAGCCTTTCAAACAATCAGCCCCAGCATTTT. V is TRBV28 and J is TRBJ1-5, with unresolved D. There are 13 residues in the CDR3. Trimming stripped 6 bases from V and 3 bases from J, with 9 bases between. Germline V CDR1 and CDR2: MDHEN, SYDVKM.

This chain connects TRBV2 to TRBJ2-1, with D perhaps matching TRBD2 (6 bases). This CDR3 spans 17 amino acids. CDR1 is SNHLY, CDR2 FYNNEI, per germline. V was pared by 3 bases and J by 0 bases, with 15 bases between. The CDR3, as DNA: TGTGCCAGCAGTGACCCCCGGGACTCGAGCTCCTACAATGAGCAGTTCTTC. Protein: CASSDPRDSSSYNEQFF.

This clonotype has a count of ten or more. This chain links TRBV7-2 with TRBJ1-1; no firm D call. This CDR3 is built from 18 residues. V lost 2 bases and J lost 8, with 27 bases in between. Germline V gene sequence: CDR1 SGHTA, CDR2 FQGNSA. CDR3 nucleotides: TGTGCCAGCAGCTTAAACTCGGGCTTAGAGTCCCGGGTGTTAGAAGCTTTCTTT. Translated: CASSLNSGLESRVLEAFF.

This clonotype has ten or more counts. V usage is TRBV28 and J usage is TRBJ1-5; D is unclear. The CDR3 covers 12 residues. The V end lost 6 bases, the J end lost 9 bases, and 12 bases lay between the germline ends. CDR1 is MDHEN, CDR2 SYDVKM, per germline. The CDR3 spells CASSPGPGPQHF. CDR3 nucleotides: TGTGCCAGCAGCCCCGGACCTGGGCCCCAGCATTTT.

This clonotype turned up a few times. The chain couples TRBV3-1 to TRBJ2-7; D not certain. V lost 4 bases and J 6 bases, leaving 13 bases between the germline ends. The CDR3 has 13 residues. Germline V gene data show CDR1 as LGHDT and CDR2 as YNNKEL (reference sequence). The CDR3: CASSLSTWSEQYF. DNA of the CDR3: TGTGCCAGCAGCCTTTCGACTTGGTCCGAGCAGTACTTC.

This clonotype was seen repeatedly, ten times or more. This chain uses TRBV2 with TRBJ2-6; either TRBD1 or TRBD2 may supply D (5 bases each). V lost 3 bases and J 4 bases, leaving 10 bases between the germline ends. Germline CDR1 SNHLY, CDR2 FYNNEI. This CDR3 contains 15 residues. The CDR3 DNA reads TGTGCCAGCAGTGAGGCAGGGACCGGGGCCAACGTCCTGACTTTC. Amino acid sequence: CASSEAGTGANVLTF.

This clonotype was recorded a few times. The chain couples TRBV9 to TRBJ2-6, with 7 nucleotides matching TRBD1. This CDR3 comprises 19 residues. Losses at the gene ends were 2 bases for V and 0 bases for J; bases not matched to a gene: 11. Germline V lookup: CDR1 SGDLS, CDR2 YYNGEE. The CDR3 loop reads CASSVSTGTAFSGANVLTF. The DNA of the CDR3 is TGTGCCAGCAGCGTCTCAACCGGGACAGCATTCTCTGGGGCCAACGTCCTGACTTTC.

The rearrangement joins TRBV4-1 to TRBJ1-5; TRBD1 might be the D (5 bases). Trimming pared 1 base from V and 5 bases from J, leaving 9 bases between. This CDR3 has 14 residues. Germline CDR1 is MGHRA and CDR2 is YSYEKL. CDR3 bases: TGCGCCAGCAGCCAAGGGGGCATTGATCAGCCCCAGCATTTT. Protein product: CASSQGGIDQPQHF.

The chain has TRBV12-3 or TRBV12-4 and TRBJ2-2, with TRBD2 identical over 10 bases. The CDR3 loop spans 15 amino acids. After removal of 4 bases from V and 6 bases from J, the junction contained 5 bases not matched to a gene. CDR3 region: CASSSGLAWPGELFF. CDR3 in DNA: TGTGCCAGCAGTTCGGGACTAGCGTGGCCCGGGGAGCTGTTTTTT.

This clonotype was counted only a few times. This sequence joins TRBV7-9 and TRBJ1-4; D is unclear. Germline V CDR1 and CDR2: SEHNR, FQNEAQ (reference sequence). V shed 5 bases and J shed 0 bases, with 10 bases lying between them. The CDR3 is made up of 15 amino acids. Written as DNA, the CDR3 is TGTGCCAGCAGCCCAACAGTTGCAACTAATGAAAAACTGTTTTTT. Amino acid sequence: CASSPTVATNEKLFF.

The chain has TRBV14 and TRBJ2-3; 9 nucleotides line up with TRBD2. Germline-derived CDR1 and CDR2 are SGHDN and FVKESK. V gave up 4 bases and J gave up 7 bases; unmatched junction bases: 9. CDR3 length: 15 amino acids. The CDR3 nucleotides are TGTGCCAGCAGCCCTCTTGCGGGAGGGCCAAATACGCAGTATTTT. Its protein product is CASSPLAGGPNTQYF.

This clonotype has a count of ten or more. The chain is built from TRBV14 and TRBJ2-5; TRBD2 matches at 11 bases. Germline CDR1 and CDR2: SGHDN and FVKESK. Trimming cost V 8 bases and J 5 bases; bases outside gene matches: 7. The CDR3 contains 14 residues. The CDR3 DNA reads TGTGCCAGCGGACTAGCGGGTTGGAAGGAGACCCAGTACTTC. Amino acids: CASGLAGWKETQYF. The whole variable domain, remainder taken from reference TRBV14 and TRBJ2-5, is EAGVTQFPSHSVIEKGQTVTLRCDPISGHDNLYWYRRVMGKEIKFLLHFVKESKQDESGMPNNRFLAERTGGTYSTLKVQPAELEDSGVYFCASGLAGWKETQYFGPGTRLLVL.

The sample holds many counts of this clonotype. This chain joins TRBV29-1 and TRBJ2-3, with no clear D. The germline CDR1 and CDR2 sequences are SQVTM and ANQGSEA. The CDR3 spans 13 residues. V was clipped by 5 bases and J by 4 bases, with 13 bases between them. The CDR3 here is CSVSGTSPDTQYF. CDR3 DNA sequence: TGCAGCGTTTCCGGTACTTCCCCAGATACGCAGTATTTT.